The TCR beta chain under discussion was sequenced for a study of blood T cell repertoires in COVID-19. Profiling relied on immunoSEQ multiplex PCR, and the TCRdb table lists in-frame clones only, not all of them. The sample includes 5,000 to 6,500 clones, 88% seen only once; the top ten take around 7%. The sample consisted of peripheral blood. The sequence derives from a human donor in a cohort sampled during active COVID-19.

In DNA form, the CDR3 reads TGTGCCAGCTCACCTGAGGTGGCCGCCGATGAAAAACTGTTTTTT. Translation: CASSPEVAADEKLFF. The chain employs TRBV18 and TRBJ1-4; no firm D call. The CDR3 is made up of 15 amino acids. The V gene's germline CDR1 is KGHSH and CDR2 LQKENI. The V end was cut by 3 bases, the J end by 6 bases, with 14 bases between. The whole variable domain, remainder taken from reference TRBV18 and TRBJ1-4, is NAGVMQNPRHLVRRRGQEARLRCSPMKGHSHVYWYRQLPEEGLKFMVYLQKENIIDESGMPKERFSAEFPKEGPSILRIQQVVRGDSAAYFCASSPEVAADEKLFFGSGTQLSVL.